These 25 T cell receptor beta chains were sequenced from one sample in a study of shared clonotypes between healthy human individuals. Only in-frame clones appear in the TCRdb table, and some are missing; sequencing was by immunoSEQ multiplex PCR. The sample carries 600,000 to 750,000 clones, more than 70% recorded once. The sample was memory CD4+ T cells sorted from blood. Subset defined: CD45RA-negative fraction. The receptors shown here come from a woman between 25 and 40 years old in good health.

The sample holds one count of this clone. CDR3 region: CASSLISRTDTQYF. The CDR3 DNA sequence: TGTGCCAGTAGCCTCATCAGTCGCACAGATACGCAGTATTTT. The chain joins TRBV19 to TRBJ2-3; D not certain. CDR3 length equals 14 residues. The germline gives CDR1 LNHDA, CDR2 SQIVND (reference sequence). The V gene lost 6 bases and the J gene lost 1 base, with 11 bases spanning the gap.

The chain employs TRBV28 and TRBJ2-4, with D perhaps TRBD1 (6 bases). CDR3 length equals 14 residues. Looked up from germline, CDR1 is MDHEN and CDR2 is SYDVKM. Trimming took off 7 bases at V and 6 bases at J, with 16 bases between the two ends. CDR3 protein: CASTPWGRGNIQYF. The CDR3 nucleotides read TGTGCCAGCACCCCTTGGGGCAGGGGAAACATTCAGTACTTC.

The chain's CDR3 is CASSLNIGPPLEQYF. For the CDR3, the DNA is TGTGCCAGCAGCTTGAATATCGGGCCCCCTCTCGAGCAGTACTTC. This chain links TRBV5-5 with TRBJ2-7, with no clear D. V lost 1 base and J lost 6, with 17 bases in between. The CDR3 spans 15 residues. Germline assignment: CDR1 SGHKS and CDR2 YYEKEE (reference sequence).

Comments on this clone: This same CDR3 is encoded by further DNA sequences in the sample. The chain is built from TRBV6-5 and TRBJ2-7, with D unresolved. CDR1 and CDR2 from the germline V gene are MNHEY and SVGAGI. V dropped 5 bases and J dropped 1 base, with 3 bases sitting between them. The CDR3 is 11 amino acids. CDR3 DNA: TGTGCCAGCAGTAATTCCTACGAGCAGTACTTC. Encoded protein: CASSNSYEQYF.

This clone was detected only a few times. The same CDR3 also results from other DNA sequences found in this sample. This sequence joins TRBV30 and TRBJ1-3; D not certain. This CDR3 has 13 residues. The V gene lost 0 bases and the J gene lost 4 bases, with 7 bases spanning the gap. From germline, CDR1 is GTSNPN and CDR2 SVGIG (reference sequence). This CDR3 is CAWSVGPGNTIYF. In nucleotides, the CDR3 is TGTGCCTGGAGTGTTGGACCCGGAAACACCATATATTTT.

On this clone itself: Different DNA sequences within this sample yield the same CDR3. The chain links TRBV18 to TRBJ2-7; 9 nucleotides match TRBD1. This CDR3 comprises 14 residues. Germline lookup yields CDR1 KGHSH and CDR2 LQKENI. The V and J ends lost 5 bases and 3 bases, in that order; junction bases with no gene match: 5. CDR3 DNA: TGTGCCAGCTCAAGACAGGGACAGGGCTACGAGCAGTACTTC. As protein: CASSRQGQGYEQYF.

A remark on this clone: A much more abundant neighbour one base away suggests this may be a read error. This sample includes further DNA sequences coding for the same CDR3. The chain has TRBV25-1 and TRBJ2-2; the match to TRBD2 covers 8 bases. CDR3 length: 15 residues. Unmatched junction bases numbered 0, after V lost 3 bases and J lost 0 bases. Germline V gene lookup returns CDR1 MGHDK and CDR2 SYGVNS. The CDR3 DNA sequence: TGTGCCAGCAGTGACGGGAGGGCGAACACCGGGGAGCTGTTTTTT. It codes for CASSDGRANTGELFF.

The V call is TRBV10-3, the J call TRBJ2-5; 14 nucleotides align to TRBD2. Germline CDR1 is ENHRY and CDR2 is SYGVKD. The CDR3 is made up of 15 amino acids. Trimming at V came to 6 bases and at J to 4 bases, leaving 4 bases not matched to a gene. The CDR3 loop is CAISSGTSGGETQYF. CDR3 bases: TGTGCCATCAGCTCCGGGACTAGCGGGGGAGAGACCCAGTACTTC.

The chain has TRBV7-9 and TRBJ2-7; TRBD2 might be the D (5 bases). CDR1 is SEHNR and CDR2 is FQNEAQ in the germline V gene (reference sequence). V dropped 3 bases and J dropped 6 bases, with 15 bases sitting between them. CDR3 length: 14 residues. As DNA, the CDR3 is TGTGCCAGCAGCTTGGCTGGGAGTGTTGGCGAGCAGTACTTC. Residues: CASSLAGSVGEQYF. The whole variable domain, filled in from reference TRBV7-9 and TRBJ2-7, reads DTGVSQNPRHKITKRGQNVTFRCDPISEHNRLYWYRQTLGQGPEFLTYFQNEAQLEKSRLLSDRFSAERPKGSFSTLEIQRTEQGDSAMYLCASSLAGSVGEQYFGPGTRLTVT.

The rearrangement links TRBV5-4 to TRBJ1-4, with a weak D call TRBD1 (5 bases). V lost 3 bases and J lost 10, with 13 bases in between. Looked up from germline, CDR1 is SGHNT and CDR2 is YYREEE (reference sequence). This CDR3 is built from 13 residues. The CDR3 spells CASSSFDGGKLFF. CDR3 DNA sequence: TGTGCCAGCAGCTCTTTCGACGGGGGAAAACTGTTTTTT.

As for this clone: Other DNA sequences within the sample encode an identical CDR3. V gene TRBV5-1 combines with J gene TRBJ2-1; no clear D gene. The CDR3 length is 15 residues. The germline V gene encodes CDR1 SGHRS and CDR2 YFSETQ. V dropped 1 base and J dropped 0 bases, with 8 bases sitting between them. The CDR3 sequence is CASSLSSSSYNEQFF. CDR3 bases: TGCGCCAGCAGCTTGTCTTCGAGCTCCTACAATGAGCAGTTCTTC.

For the CDR3, the DNA is TGTGCCTTGGGGGGTGGTGGAAACACCATATATTTT. Translated, it gives CALGGGGNTIYF. The chain combines TRBV30 with TRBJ1-3, with TRBD1 as a possible D gene (5 bases). With 7 bases removed from V and 3 bases from J, the gap between germline ends came to 10 bases. The CDR3 totals 12 residues. Germline loops: CDR1 GTSNPN, CDR2 SVGIG (reference sequence).

CDR3: CASSLAAVGTEAFF. The CDR3 nucleotides read TGTGCCAGCAGCTTAGCGGCGGTCGGCACTGAAGCTTTCTTT. The V gene is TRBV7-9, the J gene TRBJ1-1; D gene ambiguous. Germline V gene lookup returns CDR1 SEHNR and CDR2 FQNEAQ (reference sequence). The CDR3 is 14 residues long. The V end was cut by 0 bases, the J end by 4 bases, with 9 bases between. Full variable domain (remainder filled in from reference TRBV7-9 and TRBJ1-1): DTGVSQNPRHKITKRGQNVTFRCDPISEHNRLYWYRQTLGQGPEFLTYFQNEAQLEKSRLLSDRFSAERPKGSFSTLEIQRTEQGDSAMYLCASSLAAVGTEAFFGQGTRLTVV.

The chain carries TRBV4-1 and TRBJ2-4; 16 bases are shared with TRBD2. The germline CDR1 and CDR2 sequences are MGHRA and YSYEKL. The CDR3 runs 18 residues. J was trimmed by 3 bases and V by 4 bases; bases with no gene match: 6. Here the CDR3 DNA reads TGCGCCAGCAGCCCGGGACTAGCGGGAGGGCGGGACAAAAACATTCAGTACTTC. It is translated as CASSPGLAGGRDKNIQYF.

This clone was seen ten or more times. The chain combines TRBV7-2 with TRBJ2-5; D gene uncertain. Germline V gene sequence: CDR1 SGHTA, CDR2 FQGNSA. There are 11 residues in the CDR3. V shed 7 bases and J shed 6 bases, with 9 bases lying between them. The DNA for the CDR3 is TGTGCCAGCACTCTCCACAAGACCCAGTACTTC. Translated: CASTLHKTQYF.

The V gene is TRBV6-5, the J gene TRBJ2-7; 7 bases fit TRBD2. This CDR3 has 12 amino acids. Germline values: CDR1 MNHEY, CDR2 SVGAGI. V lost 9 bases and J lost 7; bases outside the gene matches: 9. CDR3: CASARGRGEQYF. DNA of the CDR3: TGTGCCAGTGCGCGCGGGAGAGGTGAGCAGTACTTC.

For the CDR3, the DNA is TGCAGCGTTGAAGGGGGGGGAGTCGGGCAAGAGACCCAGTACTTC. Translated, it gives CSVEGGGVGQETQYF. This chain joins TRBV29-1 and TRBJ2-5; 7 nucleotides line up with TRBD2. V shed 1 base and J 2 bases; nucleotides not matched to a gene: 7. Germline V gene lookup returns CDR1 SQVTM and CDR2 ANQGSEA. This CDR3 has 15 amino acids.

This clone was seen a few times. V and J are TRBV27 and TRBJ2-7; 14 nucleotides line up with TRBD2. The V gene end was trimmed by 6 bases and the J gene end by 1 base; junction bases not matched to a gene: 8. This CDR3 is 17 amino acids long. Germline lookup yields CDR1 MNHEY and CDR2 SMNVEV (reference sequence). CDR3 bases: TGTGCCAGCAGAAGAGGACTAGCGGGAGGCCATTCCTACGAGCAGTACTTC. Amino acids: CASRRGLAGGHSYEQYF.

The genes are TRBV5-4 and TRBJ2-7, with unresolved D. Germline V lookup: CDR1 SGHNT, CDR2 YYREEE (reference sequence). There are 15 residues in the CDR3. The V end was cut by 4 bases, the J end by 9 bases, with 23 bases between. The CDR3 coding sequence is TGTGCCAGCAGCCCCCAGAGAGGTCAGGCGTCGGTGCAGTACTTC. It translates to CASSPQRGQASVQYF.

This chain uses TRBV11-2 with TRBJ1-1; 7 nucleotides match TRBD1. The junction had 7 bases not matched to a gene; V was cut back by 5 bases and J by 1 base. The CDR3 consists of 15 residues. Germline V lookup: CDR1 SGHAT, CDR2 FQNNGV. CDR3 nucleotides: TGTGCCAGCAGCGTAAGACAGGGCTCGAACACTGAAGCTTTCTTT. Protein product: CASSVRQGSNTEAFF.

The rearrangement uses TRBV10-3 and TRBJ2-7, with 10 nucleotides matching TRBD2. V dropped 4 bases and J dropped 0; count of bases not matched to a gene: 6. This CDR3 region has 16 residues. The V gene's germline CDR1 is ENHRY and CDR2 SYGVKD. CDR3 loop: CAISVTGLADSYEQYF. The CDR3 nucleotides are TGTGCCATCAGTGTTACCGGACTAGCGGACTCCTACGAGCAGTACTTC.

This chain uses TRBV28 with TRBJ2-7; 9 bases agree with TRBD1. CDR3 length: 14 amino acids. V shed 5 bases, J shed 0 bases, and the junction held 2 bases outside the gene matches. Germline V gene lookup returns CDR1 MDHEN and CDR2 SYDVKM. The CDR3, as DNA: TGTGCCAGCAGTCAGGGACAGGGCTCCTACGAGCAGTACTTC. Translation: CASSQGQGSYEQYF. The complete variable domain, with remaining parts taken from reference TRBV28 and TRBJ2-7, reads DVKVTQSSRYLVKRTGEKVFLECVQDMDHENMFWYRQDPGLGLRLIYFSYDVKMKEKGDIPEGYSVSREKKERFSLILESASTNQTSMYLCASSQGQGSYEQYFGPGTRLTVT.

The sample holds one count of this clone. The chain is built from TRBV7-6 and TRBJ1-1; 9 nucleotides agree with TRBD1. The CDR3 spans 14 residues. Trimming removed 5 bases from V and 4 bases from J; junction bases left unmatched: 5. Germline values: CDR1 SGHVS, CDR2 FNYEAQ. The CDR3 DNA reads as TGTGCCAGCAGCAAACAGGGGGCCCGCACTGAAGCTTTCTTT. Amino acid sequence: CASSKQGARTEAFF.

This clone was detected a few times. Different DNA sequences within this sample yield the same CDR3. This chain uses TRBV5-4 with TRBJ2-5; D gene ambiguous. In germline, CDR1 is SGHNT, CDR2 YYREEE (reference sequence). Trimming removed 1 base from V and 1 base from J, with 5 bases in between. The CDR3 consists of 13 residues. This chain's CDR3 is CASSLRFQETQYF. The CDR3 region has the DNA TGTGCCAGCAGCTTGAGGTTCCAAGAGACCCAGTACTTC.

V is TRBV5-4 and J is TRBJ2-1, with 8 bases that match TRBD2. Germline lookup yields CDR1 SGHNT and CDR2 YYREEE (reference sequence). The CDR3 length is 14 residues. The V segment lost 0 bases and the J segment 7 bases; nucleotides outside the gene matches: 3. The CDR3: CASSLEREPNEQFF. The CDR3 region has the DNA TGTGCCAGCAGCTTGGAGCGGGAGCCGAATGAGCAGTTCTTC.